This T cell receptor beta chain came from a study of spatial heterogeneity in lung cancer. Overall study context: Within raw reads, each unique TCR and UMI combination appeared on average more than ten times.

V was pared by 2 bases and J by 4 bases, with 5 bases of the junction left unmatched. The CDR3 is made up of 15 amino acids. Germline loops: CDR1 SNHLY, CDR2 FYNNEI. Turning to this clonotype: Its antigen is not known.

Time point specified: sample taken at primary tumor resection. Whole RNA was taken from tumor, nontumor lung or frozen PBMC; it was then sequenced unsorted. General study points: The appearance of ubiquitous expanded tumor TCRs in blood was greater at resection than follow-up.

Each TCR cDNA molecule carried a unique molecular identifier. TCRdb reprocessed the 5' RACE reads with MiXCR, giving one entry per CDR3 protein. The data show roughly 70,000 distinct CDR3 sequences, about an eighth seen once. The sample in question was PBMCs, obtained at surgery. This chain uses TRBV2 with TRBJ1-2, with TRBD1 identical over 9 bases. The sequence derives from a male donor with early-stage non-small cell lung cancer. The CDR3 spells CASSERTGGSYGYTF. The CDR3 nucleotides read TGTGCCAGCAGTGAAAGAACAGGGGGCAGCTATGGCTACACCTTC.